The TCR beta chain under discussion was sequenced for a study of CXCR3-negative and CXCR3-positive naive CD8 T cells. The study, taken as a whole, reports: Naive cells positive for CXCR3 carried more hydrophobic TRB CDR3s than CXCR3-negative ones.

The libraries of TRB cDNA were constructed through 5' RACE using UMI labels. Following a re-call of the 5' RACE reads, TCRdb has one entry per CDR3 protein and lacks DNA. The sample table sets out tens of thousands of distinct CDR3 sequences. Every CD8+ subset sample held about 280,000 flow-sorted cells, done in triplicate. The CDR3 is made up of 14 amino acids. In germline, CDR1 is MNHNY, CDR2 SVGAGI (reference sequence). Comments on this clonotype: As yet, its antigen is unknown.

This clonotype was obtained from a human donor in good health. Some clones in this sample may be carry-over from other donors' samples. The sequenced sample consisted of naive CXCR3+ CD8+ T cells from blood. Specified subset: CD45RO-CCR7+CD27+CD95- naive CD8+ T cells expressing CXCR3 (TNR3+). The V and J genes are TRBV6-6 and TRBJ2-7; lacking DNA, the TRBD1 call made by TCRdb goes unchecked. The CDR3 protein is CAREREASSYEQYF.